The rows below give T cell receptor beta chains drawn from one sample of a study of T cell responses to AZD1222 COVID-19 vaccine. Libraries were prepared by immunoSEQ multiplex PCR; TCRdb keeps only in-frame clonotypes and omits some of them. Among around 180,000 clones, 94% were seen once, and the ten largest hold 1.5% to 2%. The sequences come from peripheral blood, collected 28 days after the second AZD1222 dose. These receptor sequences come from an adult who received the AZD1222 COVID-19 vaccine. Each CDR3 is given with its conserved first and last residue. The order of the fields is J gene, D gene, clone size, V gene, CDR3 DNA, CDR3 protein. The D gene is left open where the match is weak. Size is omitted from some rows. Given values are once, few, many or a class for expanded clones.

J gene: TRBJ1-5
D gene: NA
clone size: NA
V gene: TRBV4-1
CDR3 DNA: TGCGCCAGCAGCCAACTAGGACAAAATCAGCCCCAGCATTTT
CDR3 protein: CASSQLGQNQPQHF

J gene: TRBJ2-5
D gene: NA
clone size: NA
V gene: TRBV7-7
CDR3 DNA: TGTGCCAGCAGCTTAGTAATGGCCAACGGGGAGACCCAGTACTTC
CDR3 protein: CASSLVMANGETQYF

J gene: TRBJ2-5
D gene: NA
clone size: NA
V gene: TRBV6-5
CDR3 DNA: TGTGCCAGCAGTTACCCCGAGGACTCGGCGCAAGAGACCCAGTACTTC
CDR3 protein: CASSYPEDSAQETQYF

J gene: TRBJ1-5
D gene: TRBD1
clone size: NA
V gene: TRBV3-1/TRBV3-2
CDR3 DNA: TGTGCCAGCAGCCCCAGGGGGAAGAATCAGCCCCAGCATTTT
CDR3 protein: CASSPRGKNQPQHF

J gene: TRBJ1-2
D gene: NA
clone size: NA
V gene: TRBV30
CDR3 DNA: TGTGCCTGGAGTTCCCAGGGGAAATATGGCTACACCTTC
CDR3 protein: CAWSSQGKYGYTF

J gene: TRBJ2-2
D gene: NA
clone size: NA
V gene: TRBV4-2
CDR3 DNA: TGTGCCAGCAGCCAAATGCGTAACACCGGGGAGCTGTTTTTT
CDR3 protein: CASSQMRNTGELFF

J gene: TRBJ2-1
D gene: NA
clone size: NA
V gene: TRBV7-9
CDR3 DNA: TGTGCCAGCGTCCTTACAGGAACTTCCTACAATGAGCAGTTCTTC
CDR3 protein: CASVLTGTSYNEQFF

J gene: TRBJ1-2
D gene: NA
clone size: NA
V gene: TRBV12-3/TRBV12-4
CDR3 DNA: TGTGCCAGCAGTCAAGGGTACTATGGCTACACCTTC
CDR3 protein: CASSQGYYGYTF

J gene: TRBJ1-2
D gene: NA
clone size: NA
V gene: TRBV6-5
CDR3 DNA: TGTGCCAGCAGTCGTACAGGGTGGCGTGGCTACACCTTC
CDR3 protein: CASSRTGWRGYTF

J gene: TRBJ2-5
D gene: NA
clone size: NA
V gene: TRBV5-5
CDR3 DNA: TGTGCCAGCAGCTTAGCAGAGACCCAGTACTTC
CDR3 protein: CASSLAETQYF

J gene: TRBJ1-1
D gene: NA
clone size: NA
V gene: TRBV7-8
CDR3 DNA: TGTGCCAGCAGCTCCCAGGATTACAACACTGAAGCTTTCTTT
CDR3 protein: CASSSQDYNTEAFF

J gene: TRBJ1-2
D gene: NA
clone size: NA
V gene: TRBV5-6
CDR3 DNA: TGTGCCAGCAGCTTGGATCGGGACGGCTACACCTTC
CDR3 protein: CASSLDRDGYTF

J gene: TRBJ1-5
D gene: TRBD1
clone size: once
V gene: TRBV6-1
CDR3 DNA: TGTGCCAGCAGTAAGGACAGGGGACAGCCCCAGCATTTT
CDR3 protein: CASSKDRGQPQHF

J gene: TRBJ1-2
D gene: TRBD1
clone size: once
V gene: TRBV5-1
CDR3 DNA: TGCGCCAGCAGCTGGACAGGCCTTGTCTATGGCTACACCTTC
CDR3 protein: CASSWTGLVYGYTF

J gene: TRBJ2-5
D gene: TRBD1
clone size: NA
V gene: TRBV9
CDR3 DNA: TGTGCCAGTGGACAGGGGGCTACAGAGACCCAGTACTTC
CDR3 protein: CASGQGATETQYF

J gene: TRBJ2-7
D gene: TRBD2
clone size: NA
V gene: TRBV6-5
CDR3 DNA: TGTGCCAGCAGTTACAAGACTAGCGGGATCCCCTACGAGCAGTACTTC
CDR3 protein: CASSYKTSGIPYEQYF

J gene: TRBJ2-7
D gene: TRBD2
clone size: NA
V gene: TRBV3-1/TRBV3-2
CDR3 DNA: TGTGCCAGCAGCCAAGTGCGGGAGGGCCCTTACGAGCAGTACTTC
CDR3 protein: CASSQVREGPYEQYF

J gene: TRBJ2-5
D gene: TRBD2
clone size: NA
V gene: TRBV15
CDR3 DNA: TGTGCCACCAGCACAGGCGGGGGTAAGGAGACCCAGTACTTC
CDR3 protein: CATSTGGGKETQYF

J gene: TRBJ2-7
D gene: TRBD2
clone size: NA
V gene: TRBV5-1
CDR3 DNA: TGCGCCAGCAGCTTGATTGCTAGCGGGGGTGACGAGCAGTACTTC
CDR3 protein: CASSLIASGGDEQYF

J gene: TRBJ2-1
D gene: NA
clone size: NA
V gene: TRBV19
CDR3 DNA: TGTGCCAGTACACAGGGACCCTACAATGAGCAGTTCTTC
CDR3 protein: CASTQGPYNEQFF

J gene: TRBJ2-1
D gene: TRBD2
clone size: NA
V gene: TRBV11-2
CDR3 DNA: TGTGCCAGCAGCTTAGATCCTAGGACTAGCGGGAGGAGGCATGAGCAGTTCTTC
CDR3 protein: CASSLDPRTSGRRHEQFF

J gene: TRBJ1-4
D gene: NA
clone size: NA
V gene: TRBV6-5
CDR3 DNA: TGTGCCAGCAGTTACTCTACAGGCGTTGAAAAACTGTTTTTT
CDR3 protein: CASSYSTGVEKLFF

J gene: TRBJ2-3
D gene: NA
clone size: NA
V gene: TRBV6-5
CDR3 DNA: TGTGCCAGTGGGTGGTCTACAAACACAGATACGCAGTATTTT
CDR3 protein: CASGWSTNTDTQYF

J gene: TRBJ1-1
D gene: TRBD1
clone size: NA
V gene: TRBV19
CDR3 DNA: TGTGCCAGTAGTACTGGACAGGGGGCTGAAGCTTTCTTT
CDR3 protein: CASSTGQGAEAFF

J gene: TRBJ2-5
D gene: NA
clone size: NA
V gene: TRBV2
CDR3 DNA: TGTGCCAGCAGTGAGGGGGGAGAGACCCAGTACTTC
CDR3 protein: CASSEGGETQYF

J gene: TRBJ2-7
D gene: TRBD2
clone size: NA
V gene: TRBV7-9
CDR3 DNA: TGTGCCAGCAGCTTAACTTCAGGGAGGGAGTACGAGCAGTACTTC
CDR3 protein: CASSLTSGREYEQYF

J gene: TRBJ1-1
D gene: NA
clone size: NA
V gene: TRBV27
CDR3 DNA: TGTGCCAGCAGGCCCTACACAGGGAACACTGAAGCTTTCTTT
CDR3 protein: CASRPYTGNTEAFF

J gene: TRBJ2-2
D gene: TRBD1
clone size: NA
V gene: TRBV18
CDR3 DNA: TGTGCCAGCTCACCCCAAGGACAGGGGTCGGGGACCGGGGAGCTGTTTTTT
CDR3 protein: CASSPQGQGSGTGELFF

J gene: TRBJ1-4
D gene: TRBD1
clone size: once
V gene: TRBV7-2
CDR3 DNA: TGTGCCAGCAGCTCCCAGGGGGGATATGAAAAACTGTTTTTT
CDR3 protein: CASSSQGGYEKLFF

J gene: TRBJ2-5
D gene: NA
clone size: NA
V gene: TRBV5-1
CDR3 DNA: TGCGCCAGCAGCTTGCAAGAGACCCAGTACTTC
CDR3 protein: CASSLQETQYF

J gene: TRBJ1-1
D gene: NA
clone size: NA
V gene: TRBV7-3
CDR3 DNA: TGTGCCAGCAGGGTAACAGGGAGCACTGAAGCTTTCTTT
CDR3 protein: CASRVTGSTEAFF

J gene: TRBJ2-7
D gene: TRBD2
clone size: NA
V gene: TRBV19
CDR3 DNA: TGTGCCAGTAGTATTCTGGTGACTAGCGGGAGTTCAACCTACGAGCAGTACTTC
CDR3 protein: CASSILVTSGSSTYEQYF

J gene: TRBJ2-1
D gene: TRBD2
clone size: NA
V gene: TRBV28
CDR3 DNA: TGTGCCAGCCGCGGTAGCGGGGTCTCCTACAATGAGCAGTTCTTC
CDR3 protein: CASRGSGVSYNEQFF

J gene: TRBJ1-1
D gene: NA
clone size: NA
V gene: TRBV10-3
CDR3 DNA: TGTGCCATCAGTGAGTCGATGGCAGGGGACACTGAAGCTTTCTTT
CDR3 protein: CAISESMAGDTEAFF

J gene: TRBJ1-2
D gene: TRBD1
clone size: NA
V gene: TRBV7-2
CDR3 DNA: TGTGCCAGCAGCTTTAGACAGGGAGGTTTCGATGGCTACACCTTC
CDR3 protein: CASSFRQGGFDGYTF

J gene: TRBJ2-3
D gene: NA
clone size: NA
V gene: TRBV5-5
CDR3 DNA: TGTGCCAGCAGCTTCTTTATCCAGACTAGCACAGATACGCAGTATTTT
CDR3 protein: CASSFFIQTSTDTQYF

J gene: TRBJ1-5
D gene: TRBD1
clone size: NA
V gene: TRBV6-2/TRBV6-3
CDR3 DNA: TGTGCCAGCAGTTACCGGGGGCCTACAGGGGGAGGTCAGCCCCAGCATTTT
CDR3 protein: CASSYRGPTGGGQPQHF

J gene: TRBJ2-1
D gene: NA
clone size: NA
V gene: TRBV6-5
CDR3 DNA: TGTGCCAGCAGATCCGGGGGCAAGGGTTGGAATGAGCAGTTCTTC
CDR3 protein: CASRSGGKGWNEQFF

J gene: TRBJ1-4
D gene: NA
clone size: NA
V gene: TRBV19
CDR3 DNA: TGTGCCAGTAGTACAGGGGCAGGGGACGAAAAACTGTTTTTT
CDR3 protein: CASSTGAGDEKLFF

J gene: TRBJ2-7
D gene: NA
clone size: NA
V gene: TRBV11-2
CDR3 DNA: TGTGCCAGCAGCCGATCTTTGACCGGGGAGGACGAGCAGTACTTC
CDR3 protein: CASSRSLTGEDEQYF